This note documents a single T cell receptor beta chain sequence. Its antigen is not yet known. No base quality information exists; no much larger clone differs at one position. CDR1 SGHTA and CDR2 FQGNSA are derived from the germline V gene. The CDR3 runs 15 residues from the cysteine to the phenylalanine. Of the read, only the CDR3 DNA is kept; its 45 bases are in frame from base 1. V is shortened by 0 bases, J by 5 bases, and the region joining them spans 11 bases. These data come from a study of cytomegalovirus exposure and HLA in healthy donors (TCRdb year 2017). Regarding the research as a whole: An earlier analysis of some 620 of the donors reported about 260 Gb of sequence data and roughly 120 million unique TCR beta sequences obtained from 180 million or so T cells. An early release that covered about 600 HLA-typed donors contained about 290 gigabases of sequencing data and 75 million to 100 million unique TCR sequences. Of the 300 to 400 genotyped donors, around 81% fell in the genetic ancestry cluster associated with self-reported Caucasian donors. The aim of the study was to test whether cataloging public T cell receptors could identify signatures of past pathogen exposure. Using immunosequencing, the study profiled T cell repertoires from 666 subjects and related those repertoires to cytomegalovirus serostatus. Along with the approximately 700-subject first cohort, a separate validation cohort of 120 different subjects was used. The study combined high-throughput TCR immunosequencing, statistical association of individual TCRs with disease status, and machine learning to predict cytomegalovirus infection status. In a later analysis, previously published TCR beta repertoires from more than 500 donors were re-analyzed and high-resolution HLA genotyping was added so that TCR occurrence patterns could be studied. Rather than drawing on any new phenotypic data, the later analysis identified candidate immune exposures from TCR beta sequences and the way those sequences occurred across donors. An earlier analysis of several hundred of the donors applied high-throughput TCR beta sequencing to assess whether each TCR beta V gene segment acted as functional or pseudogenic. Donor age, sex, ethnicity and CMV serostatus were compiled alongside the repertoire data. In a later genetic analysis, genome-wide SNP genotypes for about 55% of the roughly 670 donors were used, and that subset was treated as a discovery cohort. Every discovery cohort repertoire had been produced on one sequencing platform. HLA typing included class I and class II loci at four-digit resolution. The number of typed donors differed by locus: about 629-630 for A, B, C, DRB1 and DQB1; 500 to 550 for DQA1; over 600 for DPA1; and some 450 for DPB1. Because of strong linkage in the cohort, roughly five DR-DQ haplotypes were treated as single units for association and clustering. Among some 400 genotyped donors of the cohort, an average of about 240,000 unique TCR beta nucleotide sequences were sequenced per donor, around 18% of them non-productive.

Receptors were amplified or captured by the immunoSEQ multiplex PCR assay. For the multiplex PCR, a mixture combining 60 forward primers for TCR Vbeta segments and 13 reverse primers for TCR Jbeta segments was used. The CDR3 region of rearranged TCR beta genes was amplified from genomic DNA by a multiplex PCR assay. On the Illumina HiSeq System, the amplified TCR beta libraries were sequenced as 87-base-pair reads. The paper's processing steps were these. A later analysis counted 65 million to 90 million unique TCR beta chains across the 666 repertoires, and 9.5 million to 11 million of these chains were shared by at least two donors. Raw reads were error-corrected and collapsed into unique sequences with a nearest-neighbor algorithm that merged closely related sequences to remove PCR and sequencing errors. Alignment of CDR3 sequences to IMGT reference sequences was used to assign V, D and J gene segments. For a sequence to be retained, a match of at least six nucleotides was required to both a V gene segment and a J gene segment. A rearrangement was called productive if the CDR3 had no stop codons and remained in frame with V and J, and every other rearrangement was called non-productive. CDR3 was defined according to IMGT convention as the region running from the second conserved V-encoded cysteine to the conserved J-encoded phenylalanine. The earlier analysis of 450 to 750 of the donors excluded any sequence lacking an unambiguous match to a single V gene segment. In an earlier analysis of 500 to 750 of the donors, V segments were called functional above 56.7% productive rearrangements and were called segregating when the between-donor standard deviation exceeded 5%. A statistical classification framework was built to diagnose cytomegalovirus status from the catalog of TCR beta chain sequences. In a later analysis, TCR nucleotide sequences were compared against IMGT/GENE-DB human TR gene sequences so that V and J genes could be assigned. Using the TCRdist pipeline, a later analysis assigned CDR3 sequences along with most-parsimonious VDJ recombination scenarios. In a later analysis, each TCR beta chain was defined by its CDR3 amino acid sequence together with its V-gene family, and reads lacking a unique V-gene family were excluded. As a way to deal with suspected cross-contamination and a sequencing artifact, a later analysis dropped roughly 620 nucleotide sequences that were highly shared and had low generation probability. In a later analysis, a clonal expansion index was calculated for each public chain from normalized within-repertoire ranks of inferred template counts. A later analysis computed generation probabilities with a VDJ recombination model fitted to out-of-frame rearrangements, and checked the results against IGoR. Hypergeometric tests were used in a later analysis to score TCR-TCR, TCR-HLA and TCR-CMV co-occurrence, with a repertoire-size bias correction applied to the TCR pairs. To estimate false discovery rates, a later analysis permuted the HLA or CMV assignments 20 times. In a later analysis, co-occurring TCRs were grouped using DBSCAN, with TCRdist sequence similarity added in when clustering inside HLA-allele-positive subsets. Repertoires with fewer than 30,000 or more than 120,000 public chains were left out of co-occurrence clustering, as were about 5 repertoires with anomalous nucleotide sharing. This is the immuneACCESS table as TCRdb keeps it, with only in-frame sequences that have V and J called. A part of the clones is gone; compared with another copy, unresolved V genes explain less than half, and the rest is unexplained. From that table come the V and J calls and clone size; the DNA was used to work out D and trimming. In all, the sample holds under 150,000 clones, and about 76% of those were seen once. Of the sample, around 0.7% falls within the top ten clones.

The cohort comprised 550 to 700 healthy bone marrow donors. At the time of sampling, every cohort member was nominally healthy, though immune exposures that went unrecorded were likely present. The donor was CMV seronegative and belonged to the group of 350 to 400 seronegative cohort members. A peripheral blood sample was collected from each donor, and TCR beta sequencing was performed on peripheral blood mononuclear cells. Genomic DNA was extracted from the blood cell samples with the Qiagen DNeasy Blood Extraction Kit. Points the paper makes about the study in general: CMV serostatus was the only immune exposure information available for the cohort. Strong co-occurrence of HLA alleles, especially DR and DQ, made assigning TCR associations to individual alleles difficult. This cohort had only TCR beta chains sequenced, and the lack of alpha or paired-chain data limited which features could be detected. Correlated functional status among segregating V segments might be attributable to linkage disequilibrium, but an unknown experimental factor could not be ruled out. Seventeen rarely observed V segments, including chromosome 9 orphons, were excluded from the earlier analysis of about 610 of the donors because counts were too low. A later analysis reported that several top co-occurrence clusters appeared linked to parvovirus B19, influenza, CMV and Epstein-Barr virus. In a later analysis, TCR association rates were found to vary across HLA loci, with the most associated TCRs seen for DRB1 alleles and the fewest for HLA-C alleles. A later analysis found that HLA-associated TCR beta chains were more clonally expanded and had lower generation probabilities than equally common non-associated chains. An earlier analysis of approximately 540 of the donors showed that most TCR beta V segments appeared in productive rearrangements either about 87% or about 30% of the time, which broadly matched IMGT annotations. A total of some 180 TCR beta chains were listed by the study as associated with cytomegalovirus. A group of highly shared sequence variants was considered likely to be a technical artifact of the sequencing pipeline. In a later analysis, most CMV-associated TCR beta chains were found to appear HLA-restricted, with HLA associations seemingly driven largely by CMV exposure. A further reported finding was that TCR beta sequences accurately predicted the HLA-A and HLA-B alleles for most subjects in the first cohort. According to the authors, the approach could potentially be generalized to other disease states and immunological phenotypes. A later analysis associated 16,951 TCR beta sequences with specific HLA alleles at a false discovery rate of 0.05. The presence/absence analyses assumed that sequencing depth was roughly uniform across donors, and that assumption may not be true. Three of the identified cytomegalovirus-associated TCR beta chains were confirmed in vitro to be specific for cytomegalovirus antigens. A later genetic analysis associated a missense DCLRE1C variant with V-gene and J-gene trimming of TCR beta chains, and an independent cohort replicated the association. The classifier was reported to diagnose cytomegalovirus status with high specificity and sensitivity in both the original and validation cohorts. Because HLA typing was unavailable for some donors at each locus, only the typed subset was used in association tests. A later genetic analysis reported fewer N-insertions in productive TCRs among donors in an Asian-associated ancestry cluster than the approximately 670-donor mean. Most TCR sequences were observed very rarely across donors, whereas some public TCRs were present in many individuals. Because the 87-base-pair reads could not distinguish some IMGT-functional V segments, including TRBV6-2 and TRBV6-3, those segments were excluded.

Sequencing used PBMCs. The sequence derives from a man aged 18 to 29 in good health and CMV-seronegative. This receptor chain uses TRBV7-2 and TRBJ1-5, with a weak D call of TRBD1 (6 bases match). The DNA reads TGTGCCAGCAGCTTAGCCGGGACACGGGATCAGCCCCAGCATTTT. Translated, this is CASSLAGTRDQPQHF.